This T cell receptor beta chain is drawn from a study of control samples from healthy donors and cancer patients. V gave up 3 bases and J gave up 3 bases, with 7 bases separating them. Germline-derived CDR1 and CDR2 are SGHAT and FQNNGV. This CDR3 comprises 13 residues. Produced via immunoSEQ multiplex PCR; TCRdb's table is partial and in-frame only. This repertoire shows tens of thousands of clones, 84% found once; its top ten account for approximately 15%. This receptor was obtained from a man aged 50 or older in good health. This chain links TRBV11-2 with TRBJ2-3; D not resolved. The sequenced sample consisted of blood. CDR3 nucleotide sequence: TGTGCCAGCAGCTTCAGCAGGACAGATACGCAGTATTTT. Translation: CASSFSRTDTQYF.